This TCR beta chain was recorded in a study of T cells expressing NK-cell markers (dated by TCRdb to 2020 to 2022). Study-wide context: In sorted CD3+CD56+NKG2C+, CD3+CD56+NKG2C- and CD3+CD56-NKG2C+ T-cell subsets from eight donors, TCR beta-chain repertoires were profiled. Libraries were sequenced as 2 x 150 bp reads on Illumina HiSeq 2000/2500, MiSeq or NextSeq. The study sequenced eight donors, all healthy volunteers chosen at random: three men and five women. Among the eight sequenced donors, seven were HCMV-seropositive and one was HCMV-seronegative.

About this clonotype: Its antigen is not yet known.

HCMV serostatus was determined by detecting HCMV-specific IgG in serum with a commercial ELISA kit. Peripheral blood mononuclear cells were isolated from blood by Ficoll density gradient centrifugation. General study outcomes and caveats: In 5 to 7 donors, the dominant CD3+CD56+NKG2C+ clonotypes ranked among the top 10 CD8+ clonotypes, making up about 1.0-7.5% of CD8+ T cells. Those dominant clonotypes were again the most abundant among CD3+CD56-NKG2C+ cells in four donors, at about 25-65%. Whether the expanded NKG2C-expressing T cell clones were specific for HCMV antigens was left unclear.

The data were produced on an Illumina HiSeq 2000. The TCR beta cDNA libraries were made using 5'RACE template switching, a step that added both a universal primer site and unique molecular identifiers. cDNA synthesis was primed from the TCR beta constant segment, followed by two successive PCR amplification steps. The source study handled its data this way. MIGEC handled demultiplexing of the reads and grouping by UMI, while MiTCR was used to assemble and quantify clonotypes. To remove erroneous sequences, TCR cDNA sequences were retained only when supported by two or more reads. The tcR package was used for downstream repertoire analysis, and clonotypes were matched across fractions by CDR3 nucleotide sequence plus V segment. VDJmatch was used to annotate antigen specificity against VDJdb, with one amino acid substitution allowed in CDR3. Once TCRdb had reprocessed the reads, it stored one entry per CDR3 protein sequence and supplied no DNA. TCRdb, not the authors, supplied the V and J calls. The table of this sample itemizes 400,000 to 450,000 distinct CDR3 sequences. The leading ten clones occupy 7.3% of the sample.

The CDR3 starts with the cysteine, ends with the phenylalanine, and has 15 residues. No DNA is listed. CDR1 and CDR2, per the germline V gene, are LGHNA and YSLEER. Material: blood T cells: a sorted CD56 or NKG2C T cell subset, CD4+ or CD8+ T cells, or bulk PBMC T cells (not recorded which). The V and J segments used are TRBV4-3 and TRBJ2-1; TCRdb picks TRBD1, but there is no DNA to check that call. The clonotype was recovered from a woman aged 18-70 years in good health. The CDR3 region: CASSQEEGGYNEQFF.